This entry lists 24 T cell receptor beta chains sequenced from one sample in a study of T cells in Graves' hyperthyroidism and ophthalmopathy. RNA transcripts were the template for amplifying TCR beta CDR3 regions. An initial round of RT-PCR targeting the TCR CDR3 relied on the HTBI primer set. TCRdb reprocessed the multiplex PCR reads via MiXCR and lists one record per CDR3 protein. The sample has a few hundred thousand distinct CDR3 sequences; around a sixth are singletons. The specimen sequenced was blood. The receptors were sampled from a young woman with Graves' hyperthyroidism.

The rearrangement links TRBV20-1 to TRBJ1-6; D unresolved. Germline V gives CDR1 DFQATT, CDR2 SNEGSKA (reference sequence). There are 14 residues in the CDR3. V was cut by 5 bases and J by 0 bases, with 8 bases left in between. The CDR3 DNA reads TGCAGTGCTTCTCCAAGCTCCTATAATTCACCCCTCCACTTT. It is translated as CSASPSSYNSPLHF.

This clonotype was observed a few times. At one of its ends the junction is not consistent with the germline gene, which may arise from a read error. The chain combines TRBV27 with TRBJ1-6, with 8 bases that match TRBD1. CDR1 and CDR2 (germline): MNHEY, SMNVEV (reference sequence). The CDR3 is 15 amino acids. The CDR3 loop reads CASSLSGGGNSPLHF. The CDR3 coding sequence is TGTGCCAGCAGTCTATCAGGGGGCGGGAATTCACCCCTCCACTTT.

V and J are TRBV7-8 and TRBJ2-7; tentatively, D is TRBD2 (5 bases). CDR1 is SGHVS, CDR2 FQNEAQ, per germline. V was cut by 2 bases and J by 3 bases, with 8 bases left in between. The CDR3 contains 13 residues. In DNA form, the CDR3 reads TGTGCCAGCAGCTTAAAGGACTTCTACGAGCAGTACTTC. It is translated as CASSLKDFYEQYF.

This clonotype was seen at least ten times. CDR3 residues: CASSFGVNQPQHF. The CDR3 region has the DNA TGCGCCAGCAGCTTCGGGGTCAATCAGCCCCAGCATTTT. The V call is TRBV4-3, the J call TRBJ1-5, with D hard to call. Per the germline V gene, CDR1 is LGHNA and CDR2 is YSLEER. The CDR3 contains 13 residues. Trimming shortened V by 5 bases and J by 3 bases, and 8 bases separated the two germline ends.

This clonotype was seen a handful of times. The chain has TRBV6-1 and TRBJ1-3; D perhaps matches TRBD1 (6 bases). Trimming pared 5 bases from V and 1 base from J, leaving 9 bases between. The CDR3 runs 14 residues. In germline, CDR1 is MNHNS, CDR2 SASEGT. The CDR3 nucleotides are TGTGCCAGCAGTCGGGACACTTCTGGAAACACCATATATTTT. Its protein is CASSRDTSGNTIYF.

The chain combines TRBV5-6 with TRBJ2-1; tentative D call: TRBD2 (5 bases). V was pared by 0 bases and J by 5 bases, with 12 bases between. The CDR3 covers 15 residues. Germline V gives CDR1 SGHDT, CDR2 YYEEEE. Here the CDR3 reads CASSLELKLDNEQFF. DNA of the CDR3: TGTGCCAGCAGCTTGGAACTAAAACTAGACAATGAGCAGTTCTTC.

In its sample, this clonotype was seen many times. The rearrangement uses TRBV2 and TRBJ2-4, with D tentatively TRBD1 (5 bases). Trimming shortened V by 7 bases and J by 8 bases, and 15 bases separated the two germline ends. The CDR3 runs 13 residues. The germline CDR1 and CDR2 sequences are SNHLY and FYNNEI. CDR3 loop: CASNRQRLDIQYF. The CDR3 DNA follows: TGTGCCAGCAATAGACAGAGGTTGGACATTCAGTACTTC.

The V call is TRBV20-1, the J call TRBJ1-2, with D hard to call. Trimming cost V 6 bases and J 5 bases, with 16 bases left between them. The V gene's germline CDR1 is DFQATT and CDR2 SNEGSKA (reference sequence). The CDR3 has 13 amino acids. The CDR3 DNA sequence: TGCAGTGCCCCCGCCGACACCTCGTATGGCTACACCTTC. This translates into CSAPADTSYGYTF.

This clonotype was picked up a small number of times. J is TRBJ1-2 and V is TRBV11-2, with D unclear. V shed 4 bases and J shed 7 bases, with 7 bases lying between them. Germline V CDR1 and CDR2: SGHAT, FQNNGV. The CDR3 sequence is 11 residues long. In DNA form, the CDR3 reads TGTGCCAGCAGCTCGGTAGTTGGCTACACCTTC. Amino acid sequence: CASSSVVGYTF.

The chain is built from TRBV12-3 or TRBV12-4 and TRBJ2-7; 10 bases are a match to TRBD1. CDR3 length: 15 residues. The J segment lost 3 bases and the V segment lost 5 bases, leaving 7 bases of the junction unmatched. CDR3 protein: CASSRRTGGVYEQYF. CDR3 DNA sequence: TGTGCCAGCAGTAGACGGACAGGGGGGGTCTACGAGCAGTACTTC.

This clonotype was detected ten times or more. The rearrangement uses TRBV7-2 and TRBJ2-7; 9 nucleotides match TRBD2. V gave up 5 bases and J gave up 3 bases; unmatched junction bases: 8. The CDR3 loop spans 15 amino acids. Germline V gene lookup returns CDR1 SGHTA and CDR2 FQGNSA. The CDR3 coding sequence is TGTGCCAGCAGCATCCCAGCGGGAGGTTACTACGAGCAGTACTTC. Protein: CASSIPAGGYYEQYF.

This clonotype was recorded many times. The chain carries TRBV30 and TRBJ2-1; 8 bases fit TRBD1. CDR1 is GTSNPN and CDR2 is SVGIG in the germline V gene (reference sequence). This CDR3 is 14 amino acids long. V lost 5 bases, J lost 2 bases, and 5 bases stayed unmatched. The CDR3 here is CAWGNRGAYNEQFF. CDR3 DNA: TGTGCCTGGGGAAACAGGGGGGCCTACAATGAGCAGTTCTTC. Together with reference TRBV30 and TRBJ2-1, the CDR3 gives the full variable domain: SQTIHQWPATLVQPVGSPLSLECTVEGTSNPNLYWYRQAAGRGLQLLFYSVGIGQISSEVPQNLSASRPQDRQFILSSKKLLLSDSGFYLCAWGNRGAYNEQFFGPGTRLTVL.

The chain is built from TRBV5-6 and TRBJ2-5, with D uncertain. Trimming took off 1 base at V and 5 bases at J, with 9 bases between the two ends. Germline V CDR1 and CDR2: SGHDT, YYEEEE. The CDR3 has 13 residues. This chain's CDR3 is CASSLRVGETQYF. The CDR3 region has the DNA TGTGCCAGCAGCTTGAGAGTAGGGGAGACCCAGTACTTC. Filled out from reference TRBV5-6 and TRBJ2-5, the complete variable domain reads DAGVTQSPTHLIKTRGQQVTLRCSPKSGHDTVSWYQQALGQGPQFIFQYYEEEERQRGNFPDRFSGHQFPNYSSELNVNALLLGDSALYLCASSLRVGETQYFGPGTRLLVL.

The sample holds one count of this clonotype. The chain carries TRBV7-9 and TRBJ1-6; D not certain. The CDR3 consists of 12 residues. Germline values: CDR1 SEHNR, CDR2 FQNEAQ (reference sequence). V was pared by 1 base and J by 10 bases, with 5 bases between. The CDR3 sequence is CASSLVASPLHF. CDR3 in DNA: TGTGCCAGCAGCTTAGTCGCGTCACCCCTCCACTTT.

This clonotype came up many times. The chain is built from TRBV12-3 or TRBV12-4 and TRBJ2-1; maybe TRBD2 (7 bases). Trimming shortened V by 3 bases and J by 4 bases, and 16 bases separated the two germline ends. The CDR3 is 16 amino acids. Here the CDR3 reads CASSLVVGGLYNEQFF. The CDR3 coding sequence is TGTGCCAGCAGTTTGGTAGTCGGGGGGCTGTACAATGAGCAGTTCTTC.

The chain recombines TRBV7-9 with TRBJ2-2; 7 bases match TRBD1. The V gene's germline CDR1 is SEHNR and CDR2 FQNEAQ (reference sequence). V dropped 5 bases and J dropped 8; count of bases not matched to a gene: 8. This CDR3 comprises 14 residues. The CDR3 region has the DNA TGTGCCAGCAGCCCGGAAGACAGGGTTGGGGAGCTGTTTTTT. Protein: CASSPEDRVGELFF. The variable domain in full, completed from reference TRBV7-9 and TRBJ2-2, reads DTGVSQNPRHKITKRGQNVTFRCDPISEHNRLYWYRQTLGQGPEFLTYFQNEAQLEKSRLLSDRFSAERPKGSFSTLEIQRTEQGDSAMYLCASSPEDRVGELFFGEGSRLTVL.

This rearrangement joins TRBV7-9 to TRBJ2-1, with D unclear. The V gene's germline CDR1 is SEHNR and CDR2 FQNEAQ (reference sequence). The CDR3 loop spans 13 amino acids. The ends were cut back, 5 bases at V and 8 bases at J, with 13 bases in the middle. In DNA, the CDR3 is TGTGCCAGCAGCCTCCCGGGCTCCCATGAGCAGTTCTTC. It is translated as CASSLPGSHEQFF.

The genes are TRBV3-1 and TRBJ2-5, with 12 bases identical to TRBD2. CDR3 length: 19 residues. Germline V gene lookup returns CDR1 LGHDT and CDR2 YNNKEL (reference sequence). Trimming took 3 bases from V and 2 from J; bases not matched to a gene: 13. The CDR3, as DNA: TGTGCCAGCAGCCAGACCCGCCCAAGACTAGCGGGGGTTCAAGAGACCCAGTACTTC. Encoded protein: CASSQTRPRLAGVQETQYF.

This clonotype was seen ten or more times. The J gene is TRBJ2-3, the V gene TRBV30, with TRBD1 identical over 8 bases. From germline, CDR1 is GTSNPN and CDR2 SVGIG (reference sequence). V trimming: 1 base; J trimming: 2 bases; junction bases outside the gene matches: 11. CDR3 length: 17 residues. In nucleotides, the CDR3 is TGTGCCTGGAGTGGTAAGGCAGGGGGCCTTCTCACAGATACGCAGTATTTT. It encodes CAWSGKAGGLLTDTQYF.

This clonotype occurred many times. V gene TRBV18 combines with J gene TRBJ1-1; TRBD1 aligns across 7 bases. J lost 5 bases, V lost 3 bases, and 12 bases had no gene match. This CDR3 region has 16 residues. In germline, CDR1 is KGHSH, CDR2 LQKENI. CDR3 DNA sequence: TGTGCCAGCTCACCCTTGACAGGGAAAGCTAGAACTGAAGCTTTCTTT. It translates to CASSPLTGKARTEAFF.

This clonotype was found a few times. The chain links TRBV9 to TRBJ1-1; no clear D. There are 18 residues in the CDR3. Per germline, CDR1 SGDLS and CDR2 YYNGEE. V dropped 0 bases and J dropped 10 bases, with 28 bases sitting between them. The CDR3 nucleotides read TGTGCCAGCAGCGTAGCTCCAGGTCTAACAACAAGCCCCAACCGAGCTTTCTTT. It translates to CASSVAPGLTTSPNRAFF. Based on the CDR3 plus reference TRBV9 and TRBJ1-1, the full variable domain is DSGVTQTPKHLITATGQRVTLRCSPRSGDLSVYWYQQSLDQGLQFLIQYYNGEERAKGNILERFSAQQFPDLHSELNLSSLELGDSALYFCASSVAPGLTTSPNRAFFGQGTRLTVV.

This clonotype was seen at least ten times. V usage is TRBV2 and J usage is TRBJ2-1; TRBD2 is a possible D gene (6 bases). V gave up 11 bases and J gave up 8 bases, with 16 bases separating them. Germline V gene data show CDR1 as SNHLY and CDR2 as FYNNEI. The CDR3 contains 12 residues. The CDR3 loop reads CADRESLDEQFF. CDR3 sequence (DNA): TGTGCCGACCGGGAGAGCCTGGATGAGCAGTTCTTC. Drawing the rest from reference TRBV2 and TRBJ2-1, the complete variable domain is EPEVTQTPSHQVTQMGQEVILRCVPISNHLYFYWYRQILGQKVEFLVSFYNNEISEKSEIFDDQFSVERPDGSNFTLKIRSTKLEDSAMYFCADRESLDEQFFGPGTRLTVL.

In its sample, this clonotype was seen many times. V gene TRBV7-2 combines with J gene TRBJ2-6; D remains ambiguous. Germline V CDR1 and CDR2: SGHTA, FQGNSA. The CDR3 sequence is 15 residues long. Trimming removed 4 bases from V and 0 bases from J, with 7 bases in between. Here the CDR3 reads CASSYKTSGANVLTF. DNA of the CDR3: TGTGCCAGCAGCTACAAGACCTCTGGGGCCAACGTCCTGACTTTC.

The CDR3 bases are TGTGCCAGCAGCGTACCAGACGGGACCTCTGGAAACACCATATATTTT. As protein: CASSVPDGTSGNTIYF. J is TRBJ1-3 and V is TRBV9; a possible D gene is TRBD1 (5 bases). The CDR3 contains 16 residues. With 1 base removed from V and 0 bases from J, the gap between germline ends came to 11 bases. Germline loops: CDR1 SGDLS, CDR2 YYNGEE.